This TCR beta chain emerged from a study of identical twins. Study outcomes and limitations: Monozygotic twin pairs showed more out-of-frame TCR alpha sharing than models estimated. Twins shared out-of-frame alpha sequences with excess low generation probability. For cord blood, abundant beta clonotypes had fewer insertions, unlike memory repertoires, which showed none.

This clonotype was recorded many times. Its antigen is as yet unknown. Unique molecular identifiers were in the cDNA, with template-switch universal primer binding. TCRdb fed the 5' RACE reads into MiXCR, producing one record per CDR3 protein. The data hold 100,000 to 110,000 distinct CDR3 sequences, with 5.9% observed a single time. Trimming stripped 6 bases from V and 6 bases from J, with 11 bases between. CDR3 length equals 13 residues. Germline-derived CDR1 and CDR2 are WSHSY and SAAADI. V and J are TRBV10-2 and TRBJ2-2, with D tentatively TRBD1 or TRBD2 (5 bases each). Sequencing was carried out using memory T cells sorted from blood. This TCR was sampled from a woman aged 45-65 years in good health. The CDR3, as DNA: TGCGCCAGCAGCGTGGGGACGGCCGGGGAGCTGTTTTTT. It translates to CASSVGTAGELFF.